Listed below are T cell receptor beta chains from one sample, sequenced in a study of cytomegalovirus exposure and HLA in healthy donors. Assay: immunoSEQ multiplex PCR; the TCRdb copy retains only in-frame clones and omits some. Of some 150,000 clones listed, 76% were seen once; the top ten hold approximately 2%. Specimen: PBMCs. The source of these receptors is a female donor in good health and CMV-seropositive. The CDR3 runs from the conserved cysteine through the conserved F or W. The order of the fields is J gene, clone size, V gene, D gene, CDR3 protein, CDR3 DNA. D genes are given only for firm matches. Clone size is not always given. Where it is, it says once, few, many or a class for expanded clones.

>TRBJ2-1|.|TRBV30|.
CAWSVSGWWQFF
TGTGCCTGGAGTGTCAGCGGATGGTGGCAGTTCTTC
>TRBJ2-3|once|TRBV27|TRBD2
CASSPGLGLLITQYF
TGTGCCAGCAGTCCGGGACTAGGTCTTCTCATTACGCAGTATTTT
>TRBJ2-7|few|TRBV9|.
CASSVATNGGRGYEQYF
TGTGCCAGCAGCGTAGCTACGAACGGGGGGCGCGGGTACGAGCAGTACTTC
>TRBJ1-2|.|TRBV5-5|TRBD1
CASSQDPTDRGGGYTF
TGTGCCAGCAGCCAAGACCCGACTGACAGGGGTGGTGGCTACACCTTC
>TRBJ2-5|.|TRBV6-1|.
CASSEGAGQETQYF
TGTGCCAGCAGTGAAGGGGCAGGCCAAGAGACCCAGTACTTC
>TRBJ1-6|.|TRBV4-2|.
CASSQEGGASYNSPLHF
TGTGCCAGCAGCCAAGAAGGCGGGGCCTCCTATAATTCACCCCTCCACTTT
>TRBJ1-3|.|TRBV5-1|.
CASSLDRGSGNTIYF
TGCGCCAGCAGCTTGGACCGGGGCTCTGGAAACACCATATATTTT
>TRBJ2-3|.|TRBV5-1|.
CASSFFRGDTQYF
TGCGCCAGCAGCTTTTTTAGGGGGGATACGCAGTATTTT
>TRBJ1-2|.|TRBV7-9|TRBD1
CASSGQGVSGYTF
TGTGCCAGCAGCGGGCAGGGGGTATCAGGCTACACCTTC
>TRBJ2-7|.|TRBV4-1|.
CASSHGDSPYYEQYF
TGCGCCAGCAGCCATGGGGACTCCCCCTACTACGAGCAGTACTTC
>TRBJ1-1|once|TRBV28|.
CASSSVWPLGAPLF
TGTGCCAGCAGTTCGGTCTGGCCGCTAGGGGCTCCTCTCTTT
>TRBJ2-3|few|TRBV28|TRBD2
CATLPSGRVTSTDTQYF
TGTGCCACCCTGCCTAGCGGGAGGGTAACTAGCACAGATACGCAGTATTTT
>TRBJ2-3|.|TRBV30|TRBD2
CAWTIAGEGDTQYF
TGTGCCTGGACTATAGCGGGAGAGGGGGATACGCAGTATTTT
>TRBJ1-1|few|TRBV7-9|TRBD1
CASSLEQGGTEAFF
TGTGCCAGCAGCTTAGAACAGGGGGGAACTGAAGCTTTCTTT
>TRBJ1-1|.|TRBV5-4|.
CASSLAPKGGATEAFF
TGTGCCAGCAGCTTGGCCCCCAAGGGGGGGGCAACTGAAGCTTTCTTT
>TRBJ2-7|once|TRBV5-6|TRBD2
CASSWAGGGYEQYF
TGTGCCAGCAGCTGGGCGGGAGGGGGGTACGAGCAGTACTTC
>TRBJ1-1|.|TRBV15|.
CATRTFSATEAFF
TGTGCCACCAGGACATTTTCGGCCACTGAAGCTTTCTTT
>TRBJ1-2|once|TRBV5-1|.
CASSLETSNYGYTF
TGCGCCAGCAGCTTGGAAACATCTAACTATGGCTACACCTTC
>TRBJ2-5|.|TRBV18|TRBD2
CASSAGLAGGETQYF
TGTGCCAGCTCAGCAGGACTAGCGGGAGGCGAGACCCAGTACTTC
>TRBJ1-2|.|TRBV15|.
CATSRDPQGQGGYTF
TGTGCCACCAGCAGAGATCCGCAGGGACAAGGCGGCTACACCTTC
>TRBJ2-1|.|TRBV5-4|TRBD2
CASSPGGRDSNEQFF
TGTGCCAGCAGTCCGGGCGGGAGGGACTCCAATGAGCAGTTCTTC
>TRBJ2-7|.|TRBV15|TRBD2
CATSREGGSGGAYEQYF
TGTGCCACCAGCAGAGAGGGGGGTAGCGGGGGGGCCTACGAGCAGTACTTC
>TRBJ1-6|.|TRBV4-1|.
CASSQAGTNNSPLHF
TGCGCCAGCAGCCAAGCCGGGACAAATAATTCACCCCTCCACTTT
>TRBJ1-1|.|TRBV11-2|TRBD1
CASSLQGGTEAFF
TGTGCCAGCAGCTTACAGGGGGGCACTGAAGCTTTCTTT
>TRBJ2-3|.|TRBV18|.
CASSRPGLRIKYF
TGTGCCAGCTCACGACCGGGACTCAGAATTAAGTATTTT
>TRBJ2-1|.|TRBV7-2|TRBD2
CASSLLFASGRANNEQFF
TGTGCCAGCAGCTTACTGTTTGCTAGCGGGAGGGCAAACAATGAGCAGTTCTTC
>TRBJ2-1|.|TRBV11-3|TRBD2
CASSLEFASGDQNEQFF
TGTGCCAGCAGCTTAGAATTTGCTAGCGGGGATCAAAATGAGCAGTTCTTC
>TRBJ1-1|.|TRBV30|.
CAWKFGQGTEAFF
TGTGCCTGGAAGTTCGGGCAGGGGACTGAAGCTTTCTTT
>TRBJ1-1|.|TRBV19|.
CASSWGHSDEAFF
TGTGCCAGTAGTTGGGGACATAGTGATGAAGCTTTCTTT
>TRBJ1-1|.|TRBV14|.
CASSQRGFRAFF
TGTGCCAGCAGCCAACGGGGGTTTAGAGCTTTCTTT
>TRBJ2-2|once|TRBV19|TRBD2
CASTPTPGLAGGTGELFF
TGTGCCAGTACCCCAACTCCGGGACTAGCGGGGGGCACCGGGGAGCTGTTTTTT
>TRBJ1-5|.|TRBV6-5|.
CASSRTAQGNQPQHF
TGTGCCAGCAGTCGTACCGCACAGGGCAATCAGCCCCAGCATTTT
>TRBJ2-3|.|TRBV12-5|TRBD2
CASGPGTSTDTQYF
TGTGCTAGTGGCCCCGGGACTAGTACAGATACGCAGTATTTT
>TRBJ2-3|.|TRBV5-4|.
CASTNVYSSTDTQYF
TGTGCCAGCACCAACGTCTACTCTAGCACAGATACGCAGTATTTT
>TRBJ1-2|.|TRBV10-3|.
CAGREVDLPNYGYTF
TGTGCCGGGCGGGAGGTGGACCTCCCTAACTATGGCTACACTTTC
>TRBJ2-3|.|TRBV25-1|TRBD2
CASSAGGGDTQYF
TGTGCCAGCAGTGCCGGCGGGGGGGATACGCAGTATTTT
>TRBJ1-1|once|TRBV4-2|.
CASSQERHLNTEAFF
TGTGCCAGCAGCCAAGAAAGACATTTGAACACTGAAGCTTTCTTT
>TRBJ1-5|.|TRBV19|.
CASSGELNQPQHF
TGTGCCAGTAGCGGGGAACTCAATCAGCCCCAGCATTTT
>TRBJ1-3|.|TRBV2|TRBD1
CASSEGDRGSGNTIYF
TGTGCCAGCAGTGAGGGGGACAGGGGTTCTGGAAACACCATATATTTT
>TRBJ2-1|.|TRBV5-1|TRBD2
CASSQGTSGDEQFF
TGCGCCAGCAGCCAAGGGACTAGCGGTGATGAGCAGTTCTTC
>TRBJ2-2|once|TRBV19|.
CASSILTGELFF
TGTGCCAGTAGTATCTTGACCGGGGAGCTGTTTTTT
>TRBJ2-3|few|TRBV10-3|TRBD2
CAISEKNVGSAGEDTDTQYF
TGTGCCATCAGTGAGAAGAACGTCGGATCGGCGGGGGAAGACACAGATACGCAGTATTTT
>TRBJ2-5|once|TRBV5-1|TRBD1
CASSPGTGGTQYF
TGCGCCAGCAGCCCGGGGACAGGGGGGACCCAGTACTTC
>TRBJ2-4|.|TRBV4-2|TRBD2
CASSQQRGLAGGNIQYF
TGTGCCAGCAGCCAGCAGCGGGGACTAGCGGGGGGAAACATTCAGTACTTC
>TRBJ2-7|.|TRBV10-3|.
CAISESTGRINEQYF
TGTGCCATCAGTGAGTCGACCGGCAGGATAAACGAGCAGTACTTC